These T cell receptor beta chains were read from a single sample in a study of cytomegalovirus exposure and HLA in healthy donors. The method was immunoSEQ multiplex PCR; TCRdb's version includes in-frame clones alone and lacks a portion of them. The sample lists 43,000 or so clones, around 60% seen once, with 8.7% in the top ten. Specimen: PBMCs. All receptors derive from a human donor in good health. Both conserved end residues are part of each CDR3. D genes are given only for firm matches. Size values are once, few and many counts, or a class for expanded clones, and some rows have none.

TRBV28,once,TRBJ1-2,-,CASKNAGGGGSGGYTF,TGTGCCAGCAAAAACGCGGGAGGCGGGGGGTCGGGGGGCTACACCTTC
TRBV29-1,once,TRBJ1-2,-,CSVDTAGDGYTF,TGCAGCGTCGACACAGCCGGCGATGGCTACACCTTC
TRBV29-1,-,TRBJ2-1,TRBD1,CSGLTPGQGIVNEQFF,TGCAGCGGCCTCACACCGGGACAGGGTATCGTGAATGAGCAGTTCTTC
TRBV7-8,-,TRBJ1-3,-,CASSLADSGNTIYF,TGTGCCAGCAGCTTGGCGGACTCTGGAAACACCATATATTTT
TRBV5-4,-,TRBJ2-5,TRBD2,CASSLALAVETQYF,TGTGCCAGCAGCTTGGCTCTAGCGGTAGAGACCCAGTACTTC
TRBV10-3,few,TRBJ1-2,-,CAISAVQGYGYTF,TGTGCCATCAGTGCCGTTCAGGGGTATGGCTACACCTTC
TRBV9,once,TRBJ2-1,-,CASSATGSYNEQFF,TGTGCCAGCAGCGCGACTGGCTCCTACAATGAGCAGTTCTTC
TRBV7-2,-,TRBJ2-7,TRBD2,CASSPRGSGGAGIIEQYF,TGTGCCAGCAGCCCAAGGGGTAGCGGGGGGGCCGGAATAATCGAGCAGTACTTC
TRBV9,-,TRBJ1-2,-,CASSVSTTRNYGYTF,TGTGCCAGCAGCGTATCGACTACCAGAAACTATGGCTACACCTTC
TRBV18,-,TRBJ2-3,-,CASSPSDRGTDTQYF,TGTGCCAGCTCACCAAGTGACAGAGGCACAGATACGCAGTATTTT
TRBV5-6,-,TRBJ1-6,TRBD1,CASSLRLITPGQGSSPLHF,TGTGCCAGCAGCTTACGCCTAATCACCCCGGGACAGGGTAGTTCACCCCTCCACTTT
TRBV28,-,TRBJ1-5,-,CASRLAGEGQPQHF,TGTGCCAGCAGGTTGGCCGGGGAGGGACAGCCCCAGCATTTT
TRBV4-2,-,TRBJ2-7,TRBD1,CASSQPGQGLKEQYF,TGTGCCAGCAGCCAACCGGGACAGGGCTTGAAAGAGCAGTACTTC
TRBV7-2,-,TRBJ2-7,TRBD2,CASSSWTSGGRGVYEQYF,TGTGCCAGCAGCTCCTGGACTAGCGGGGGGCGGGGGGTCTACGAGCAGTACTTC
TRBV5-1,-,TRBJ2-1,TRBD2,CASSLVLAGGTNEQFF,TGCGCCAGCAGCTTGGTTCTAGCGGGGGGGACGAATGAGCAGTTCTTC
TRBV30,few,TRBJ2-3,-,CASDRISDTQYF,TGTGCCAGCGACAGGATCTCAGATACGCAGTATTTT
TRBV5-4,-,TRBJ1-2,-,CASSLDRTYGYTF,TGTGCCAGCAGCTTGGACAGAACCTATGGCTACACCTTC
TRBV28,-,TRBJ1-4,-,CASSLRRGALGEKLFF,TGTGCCAGCAGTTTACGCAGGGGAGCTCTAGGTGAAAAACTGTTTTTT
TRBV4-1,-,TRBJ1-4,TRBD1,CASSQGSGGFEKLFF,TGCGCCAGCAGCCAAGGGTCAGGGGGCTTTGAAAAACTGTTTTTT
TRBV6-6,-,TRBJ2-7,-,CASSRGTYEQYF,TGTGCCAGCTCCAGGGGAACCTACGAGCAGTACTTC
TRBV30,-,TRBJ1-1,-,CAWSPTGFAEAFF,TGTGCCTGGAGCCCTACAGGTTTCGCGGAAGCTTTCTTT
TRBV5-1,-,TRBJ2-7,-,CASSEPSGSEQYF,TGCGCCAGCAGCGAACCCTCCGGGAGCGAGCAGTACTTC
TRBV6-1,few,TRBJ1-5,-,CAIPRADYSNQPQHF,TGTGCCATACCCCGGGCGGACTACAGCAATCAGCCCCAGCATTTT
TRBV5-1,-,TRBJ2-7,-,CASSLSSLILRPGSEQYF,TGCGCCAGCAGCTTGTCGAGCCTGATCCTACGTCCCGGGTCCGAGCAGTACTTC
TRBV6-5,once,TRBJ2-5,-,CASRPRRAGPETQYF,TGTGCCAGCAGGCCCAGACGAGCAGGTCCAGAGACCCAGTACTTC
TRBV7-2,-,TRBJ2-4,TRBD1,CASSTTGGPNIQYF,TGTGCCAGCAGCACCACAGGGGGCCCGAACATTCAGTACTTC
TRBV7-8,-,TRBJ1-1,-,CASSLMEPTEAFF,TGTGCCAGCAGCCTGATGGAGCCCACTGAAGCTTTCTTT
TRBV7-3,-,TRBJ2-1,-,CASSLSPVNNEQFF,TGTGCCAGCAGCTTAAGCCCGGTCAACAATGAGCAGTTCTTC
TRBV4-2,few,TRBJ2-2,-,CASSQELIGGGELFF,TGTGCCAGCAGCCAAGAGTTGATCGGTGGCGGGGAGCTGTTTTTT
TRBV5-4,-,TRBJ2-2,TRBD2,CASSFSGGINTGELFF,TGTGCCAGCAGCTTTAGCGGGGGCATAAACACCGGGGAGCTGTTTTTT
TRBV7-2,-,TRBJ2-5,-,CASSSRQKETQYF,TGTGCCAGCAGCTCCCGACAGAAAGAGACCCAGTACTTC
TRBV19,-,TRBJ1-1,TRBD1,CASTTDQGAEAFF,TGTGCCAGTACCACGGACCAGGGGGCTGAAGCTTTCTTT
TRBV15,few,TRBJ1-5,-,CATLRTAGDNQPQHF,TGTGCCACCTTAAGGACGGCCGGGGACAATCAGCCCCAGCATTTT
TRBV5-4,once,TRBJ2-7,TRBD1,CANSLVPDRELGF,TGTGCCAACAGCTTGGTCCCGGACAGGGAGTTGGGATTC
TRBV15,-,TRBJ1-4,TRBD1,CATSRVTGVNEKLFF,TGTGCCACCAGCAGAGTGACAGGGGTCAATGAAAAACTGTTTTTT
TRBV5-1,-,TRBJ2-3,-,CASGEPADTQYF,TGCGCCTCCGGAGAACCGGCAGATACGCAGTATTTT